These 29 T cell receptor beta chains originate from one sample sequenced in a study of T cells in Graves' hyperthyroidism and ophthalmopathy (dated by TCRdb to 2018 to 2020). The receptor library was made with multiplex PCR. The data were produced on an Illumina HiSeq 2000. Amplification of TCR beta CDR3 regions was carried out from RNA transcripts. The TCR CDR3 was subjected to a first round of RT-PCR using the HTBI primer set and the Qiagen OneStep RT-PCR kit. TCRdb cleaned the public reads at Q25 with fastp, built clones with MiXCR and kept in-frame beta chains. Identical CDR3 proteins give one entry, which carries the most common genes and DNA. This sample holds over 700,000 distinct CDR3 sequences; about 19% were observed only once. About a sixth of the sample rests with the top ten. The sample taken for sequencing was blood. These receptors were taken from a woman in her fifties or sixties with Graves' hyperthyroidism that later progressed to Graves' ophthalmopathy.

The chain combines TRBV12-3 or TRBV12-4 with TRBJ1-1; 8 bases are shared with TRBD1. The CDR3 has 12 amino acids. V trimming: 6 bases; J trimming: 7 bases; junction bases outside the gene matches: 4. DNA for the CDR3: TGTGCCAGCAGCTTACAGGGGGATGAAGCTTTCTTT. It codes for CASSLQGDEAFF.

This clonotype has at least ten counts. The chain links TRBV20-1 to TRBJ1-1, with TRBD1 as a possible D gene (5 bases). Looked up from germline, CDR1 is DFQATT and CDR2 is SNEGSKA (reference sequence). The CDR3 covers 16 residues. The germline V and J ends were trimmed by 0 bases and 0 bases, with 14 bases remaining between them. The CDR3: CSARDLGRGMNTEAFF. CDR3 nucleotides: TGCAGTGCTAGAGACCTGGGTAGGGGAATGAACACTGAAGCTTTCTTT.

This chain uses TRBV6-5 with TRBJ2-1; 7 nucleotides agree with TRBD2. V lost 2 bases and J lost 3; bases outside the gene matches: 4. The CDR3 contains 15 residues. Germline V gives CDR1 MNHEY, CDR2 SVGAGI. The CDR3 region is CASSYGGGNYNEQFF. In DNA, the CDR3 is TGTGCCAGCAGTTACGGGGGGGGTAACTACAATGAGCAGTTCTTC.

The chain links TRBV6-1 to TRBJ2-1, with 7 bases aligning to TRBD1. This CDR3 has 13 residues. V lost 10 bases and J lost 4; bases outside the gene matches: 7. Per the germline V gene, CDR1 is MNHNS and CDR2 is SASEGT. The CDR3: CATRQGLYNEQFF. CDR3 sequence (DNA): TGTGCCACACGACAGGGCCTTTACAATGAGCAGTTCTTC.

This clonotype was found many times. The CDR3, as DNA: TGTGCCAGCAGCTCACGCCTCGGGGGGGAAAACCACAATGAGCAGTTCTTC. Its translation: CASSSRLGGENHNEQFF. J is TRBJ2-1 and V is TRBV7-9, with 8 bases matching TRBD2. Germline loops: CDR1 SEHNR, CDR2 FQNEAQ (reference sequence). Trimming cost V 4 bases and J 5 bases; bases outside gene matches: 13. The CDR3 is made up of 17 amino acids.

The V and J genes are TRBV20-1 and TRBJ2-3; perhaps TRBD2 as D (6 bases). The CDR3 consists of 12 residues. Germline assignment: CDR1 DFQATT and CDR2 SNEGSKA (reference sequence). V was cut by 7 bases and J by 0 bases, with 8 bases left in between. CDR3 protein: CSVAESTDTQYF. The CDR3 nucleotides read TGCAGTGTAGCGGAGAGCACAGATACGCAGTATTTT.

V gene TRBV14 combines with J gene TRBJ1-2; no firm D call. Trimming took 5 bases from V and 5 from J, leaving 12 bases between them. CDR3 length: 13 amino acids. Germline-derived CDR1 and CDR2 are SGHDN and FVKESK. CDR3 sequence: CASSDAGEYGYTF. The DNA for the CDR3 is TGTGCCAGCAGCGATGCGGGAGAATATGGCTACACCTTC.

The V and J genes are TRBV4-1 and TRBJ2-1; TRBD1 might be the D (6 bases). The CDR3 sequence is 15 residues long. CDR1 and CDR2 (germline): MGHRA, YSYEKL. Trimming cost V 1 base and J 4 bases, with 11 bases left between them. CDR3 residues: CASSQAGTQYNEQFF. The CDR3, as DNA: TGCGCCAGCAGCCAAGCGGGGACACAATACAATGAGCAGTTCTTC.

V is TRBV4-2 and J is TRBJ2-7; 7 bases agree with TRBD2. The CDR3 is 18 residues long. In germline, CDR1 is LGHNA, CDR2 YNFKEQ. V shed 0 bases, J shed 3 bases, and the junction held 14 bases outside the gene matches. CDR3 loop: CASSQDQSLAAQGYEQYF. The CDR3 coding sequence is TGTGCCAGCAGCCAAGATCAATCCCTAGCGGCTCAAGGCTACGAGCAGTACTTC.

This clonotype was counted at least ten times. The chain is built from TRBV30 and TRBJ2-5; no firm D call. V lost 0 bases and J lost 5, with 7 bases in between. The CDR3 has 12 amino acids. Germline V gene sequence: CDR1 GTSNPN, CDR2 SVGIG (reference sequence). The CDR3 spells CAWSVNGETQYF. CDR3 nucleotide sequence: TGTGCCTGGAGTGTCAATGGGGAGACCCAGTACTTC.

A few counts support this clonotype. The chain combines TRBV12-3 or TRBV12-4 with TRBJ2-3, with D possibly matching TRBD2 (7 bases). The CDR3 is made up of 16 amino acids. Between the trimmed V and J ends, which lost 3 bases and 6 bases, there was a span of 19 bases. CDR3 DNA: TGTGCCAGCAGTTTCAACTCCGCGGGGGCGGGGGATACGCAGTATTTT. This gives the protein CASSFNSAGAGDTQYF.

This clonotype has just a few counts. The rearrangement uses TRBV2 and TRBJ1-3; D perhaps matches TRBD1 (5 bases). Trimming left V 3 bases short and J 0 bases short, with 15 bases between. Per the germline V gene, CDR1 is SNHLY and CDR2 is FYNNEI. This CDR3 is 17 amino acids long. The CDR3 spells CASSEKGWGDSGNTIYF. In DNA form, the CDR3 reads TGTGCCAGCAGTGAGAAGGGGTGGGGGGACTCTGGAAACACCATATATTTT.

This clonotype was seen ten or more times. The chain carries TRBV11-2 and TRBJ1-1, with D hard to call. V was shortened by 1 base and J by 6 bases, with 12 bases between the two germline ends. In germline, CDR1 is SGHAT, CDR2 FQNNGV. This CDR3 region has 14 residues. CDR3 bases: TGTGCCAGCAGCTTAGCCTCGCGGAGGGCTGAAGCTTTCTTT. Translating gives CASSLASRRAEAFF.

This clonotype was observed a handful of times. V gene TRBV5-5 combines with J gene TRBJ1-2, with no clear D. The length of the CDR3 is 14 residues. Germline V CDR1 and CDR2: SGHKS, YYEKEE (reference sequence). Trimming took off 1 base at V and 2 bases at J, with 9 bases between the two ends. DNA of the CDR3: TGTGCCAGCAGCTTGTTATCGGAGAACTATGGCTACACCTTC. Its translation is CASSLLSENYGYTF.

Many counts were recorded for this clonotype. The gene calls are TRBV3-1 and TRBJ1-3; no clear D gene. Germline lookup yields CDR1 LGHDT and CDR2 YNNKEL (reference sequence). CDR3 length equals 14 residues. Trimming removed 2 bases from V and 0 bases from J, with 5 bases in between. CDR3 loop: CASSQRSSGNTIYF. The CDR3 bases are TGTGCCAGCAGCCAACGGAGCTCTGGAAACACCATATATTTT.

CDR3 coding DNA: TGTGCCAGCGGGGCGAACAGGGATTCCATCTCACCCCTCCACTTT. Protein product: CASGANRDSISPLHF. The chain has TRBV12-3 or TRBV12-4 and TRBJ1-6, with a tentative D call TRBD1 (6 bases). V was clipped by 8 bases and J by 10 bases, with 21 bases between them. This CDR3 comprises 15 residues.

This chain connects TRBV9 to TRBJ2-2; D is unclear. V was trimmed by 3 bases and J by 1 base, leaving 13 bases between them. The CDR3 runs 16 residues. Germline CDR1 reads SGDLS; CDR2 reads YYNGEE. CDR3 loop: CASSDRTEMNTGELFF. CDR3 DNA sequence: TGTGCCAGCAGCGACCGGACGGAGATGAACACCGGGGAGCTGTTTTTT.

V is TRBV20-1 and J is TRBJ2-5; no clear D gene. This CDR3 is 12 amino acids long. Trimming took off 5 bases at V and 1 base at J, with 8 bases between the two ends. Germline loops: CDR1 DFQATT, CDR2 SNEGSKA (reference sequence). The CDR3 here is CSAPYLQETQYF. Here the CDR3 DNA reads TGCAGTGCTCCGTATCTCCAAGAGACCCAGTACTTC.

In this sample, this clonotype turned up a few times. V gene TRBV7-6 combines with J gene TRBJ2-2; 11 positions match TRBD1. This CDR3 region has 17 residues. Trimming at V came to 1 base and at J to 5 bases, leaving 6 bases not matched to a gene. CDR1 is SGHVS and CDR2 is FNYEAQ in the germline V gene. CDR3 in amino acids: CASSLGTGGSGTGELFF. The DNA of the CDR3 is TGTGCCAGCAGCTTAGGGACAGGGGGCTCGGGGACCGGGGAGCTGTTTTTT.

This clonotype was found a few times. The chain combines TRBV6-5 with TRBJ2-7, with no clear D. The CDR3 sequence is 14 residues long. V lost 2 bases to trimming and J lost 3 bases, with 11 bases between them. Germline V gene data show CDR1 as MNHEY and CDR2 as SVGAGI. The CDR3 sequence is CASSYGAFGYEQYF. The CDR3 nucleotides are TGTGCCAGCAGTTACGGCGCCTTCGGCTACGAGCAGTACTTC.

This chain connects TRBV27 to TRBJ1-2, with a possible D match to TRBD1 (6 bases). The CDR3 runs 17 residues. V dropped 0 bases and J dropped 0 bases, with 14 bases sitting between them. CDR1 MNHEY and CDR2 SMNVEV come from the germline V gene (reference sequence). CDR3 protein: CASSLSYWDITNYGYTF. CDR3 nucleotides: TGTGCCAGCAGTTTATCGTACTGGGACATCACTAACTATGGCTACACCTTC.

The chain links TRBV10-3 to TRBJ2-1; 9 bases line up with TRBD2. Germline V CDR1 and CDR2: ENHRY, SYGVKD. The trim removed 5 bases at V and 5 bases at J, leaving 7 bases unmatched. The CDR3 consists of 15 residues. CDR3 sequence reads: CAISREAGGHNEQFF. DNA of the CDR3: TGTGCCATCAGTCGAGAAGCGGGGGGCCACAATGAGCAGTTCTTC.

The V gene is TRBV18, the J gene TRBJ1-6; TRBD1 might be the D (6 bases). There are 14 residues in the CDR3. Germline CDR1 and CDR2: KGHSH and LQKENI. V was cut by 2 bases and J by 8 bases, with 10 bases left in between. The CDR3 bases are TGTGCCAGCTCACCAACAGGGTCGCATTCACCCCTCCACTTT. This translates into CASSPTGSHSPLHF.

The genes are TRBV18 and TRBJ1-1, with 8 bases matching TRBD1. Germline loops: CDR1 KGHSH, CDR2 LQKENI. The V segment lost 2 bases and the J segment 2 bases; nucleotides outside the gene matches: 10. This CDR3 comprises 17 residues. The CDR3: CASSPGQGRGRNTEAFF. The CDR3 nucleotides are TGTGCCAGCTCACCAGGGCAGGGCAGGGGGCGAAACACTGAAGCTTTCTTT.

This sequence joins TRBV29-1 and TRBJ2-7; the D is unclear. Looked up from germline, CDR1 is SQVTM and CDR2 is ANQGSEA. The V end was cut by 6 bases, the J end by 3 bases, with 12 bases between. The CDR3 sequence is 12 residues long. CDR3 nucleotide sequence: TGCAGCGTGTCGGGCAGTGGCTACGAGCAGTACTTC. This sequence encodes CSVSGSGYEQYF.

This clonotype has a count of ten or more. The rearrangement links TRBV7-8 to TRBJ2-3; 12 positions agree with TRBD2. The V and J ends lost 5 bases and 1 base, in that order; junction bases with no gene match: 13. This CDR3 spans 19 amino acids. CDR1 is SGHVS, CDR2 FQNEAQ, per germline. The CDR3 sequence is CASSPGLAGFLLGTDTQYF. Written as DNA, the CDR3 is TGTGCCAGCAGCCCAGGACTAGCGGGGTTCCTCCTGGGCACAGATACGCAGTATTTT.

This clonotype was observed a few times. J is TRBJ2-5 and V is TRBV20-1, with no clear D. Germline lookup yields CDR1 DFQATT and CDR2 SNEGSKA (reference sequence). CDR3 size: 10 residues. V lost 4 bases and J 2 bases, leaving 2 bases between the germline ends. The CDR3 DNA reads as TGCAGTGCTAAACAAGAGACCCAGTACTTC. Its translation: CSAKQETQYF.

A remark on this clonotype: Since a much larger clone is just one base distant, this may be a read error. The V gene is TRBV30, the J gene TRBJ1-2, with unresolved D. This CDR3 comprises 14 residues. The V gene's germline CDR1 is GTSNPN and CDR2 SVGIG (reference sequence). The CDR3 DNA sequence: TGTGCCTTGAGTCCTGGCAGCAGTAACTATGGCTACACCTTC. Residues: CALSPGSSNYGYTF. Filled out from reference TRBV30 and TRBJ1-2, the complete variable domain reads SQTIHQWPATLVQPVGSPLSLECTVEGTSNPNLYWYRQAAGRGLQLLFYSVGIGQISSEVPQNLSASRPQDRQFILSSKKLLLSDSGFYLCALSPGSSNYGYTFGSGTRLTVV.

This clonotype was seen at least ten times. The chain uses TRBV7-8 and TRBJ2-7, with D uncertain. Per the germline V gene, CDR1 is SGHVS and CDR2 is FQNEAQ. The CDR3 runs 12 residues. Trimming cost V 3 bases and J 4 bases, with 7 bases left between them. CDR3 DNA sequence: TGTGCCAGCAGCTTCAGTGCTTACGAGCAGTACTTC. Its protein is CASSFSAYEQYF.